These 18 T cell receptor beta chains were sequenced from one sample in a study of early T cells in non-severe SARS-CoV-2 infection. Via MiXCR, TCRdb re-called the 5' RACE reads, giving one row per CDR3 protein. This table holds tens of thousands of distinct CDR3 sequences, over 5% found once. The input for sequencing was whole blood, taken at baseline. Receptors originate from an adult who was a healthcare worker with PCR-confirmed SARS-CoV-2 infection or an uninfected control (not recorded which).

This clonotype was detected ten times or more. The chain joins TRBV20-1 to TRBJ2-5; TRBD2 matches 13 bases. J gave up 5 bases and V 5 bases, and 8 bases lay outside the gene matches. Germline CDR1 reads DFQATT; CDR2 reads SNEGSKA (reference sequence). CDR3 size: 15 residues. The CDR3 loop is CSAPRTSGRGETQYF. CDR3 nucleotide sequence: TGCAGTGCTCCCCGGACTAGCGGGAGAGGGGAGACCCAGTACTTC.

This clonotype was seen a handful of times. V usage is TRBV5-6 and J usage is TRBJ1-3; a weak D match, TRBD1 (6 bases). V was trimmed by 4 bases and J by 0 bases, leaving 14 bases between them. Per germline, CDR1 SGHDT and CDR2 YYEEEE. This CDR3 is built from 16 residues. CDR3 DNA sequence: TGTGCCAGCAGCCTTCAGGGACAACTCTCTGGAAACACCATATATTTT. Encoded protein: CASSLQGQLSGNTIYF.

The rearrangement uses TRBV15 and TRBJ2-3; D is ambiguous. Trimming shortened V by 0 bases and J by 4 bases, and 11 bases separated the two germline ends. The CDR3 has 15 amino acids. CDR1 is LNHNV, CDR2 YYDKDF, per germline (reference sequence). For the CDR3, the DNA is TGTGCCACCAGCAGAGAAGGGCAGTCCTCAGATACGCAGTATTTT. Its protein product is CATSREGQSSDTQYF.

There are a few counts of this clonotype. The chain recombines TRBV28 with TRBJ2-4; TRBD2 is a possible D gene (5 bases). The CDR3 covers 16 residues. Germline V gene lookup returns CDR1 MDHEN and CDR2 SYDVKM. V dropped 2 bases and J dropped 6 bases, with 17 bases sitting between them. In nucleotides, the CDR3 is TGTGCCAGCAGTTTAGGTGGCCTGGGTGGAGGAAACATTCAGTACTTC. This gives the protein CASSLGGLGGGNIQYF.

This clonotype was seen at least ten times. The CDR3 DNA is TGTGCCATCAGTGAGCAGTCCGCGGTAGCGGGAGGGAATGAGCAGTTCTTC. This sequence encodes CAISEQSAVAGGNEQFF. The chain is built from TRBV10-3 and TRBJ2-1; TRBD2 matches at 11 bases. Unmatched junction bases numbered 10, after V lost 2 bases and J lost 7 bases. Germline CDR1 ENHRY, CDR2 SYGVKD. This CDR3 has 17 residues.

The rearrangement uses TRBV6-6 and TRBJ1-5; D is unresolved. The germline V gene encodes CDR1 MNHNY and CDR2 SVGAGI (reference sequence). There are 14 residues in the CDR3. The V end was cut by 5 bases, the J end by 5 bases, with 13 bases between. The DNA of the CDR3 is TGTGCCAGCAGTCCCCCGGGCGAGTATCAGCCCCAGCATTTT. Encoded protein: CASSPPGEYQPQHF.

This clonotype was found many times. The chain is built from TRBV28 and TRBJ1-1; no clear D. Germline V lookup: CDR1 MDHEN, CDR2 SYDVKM. Trimming took 1 base from V and 1 from J, leaving 4 bases between them. The CDR3 consists of 13 residues. The CDR3 sequence: CASSLSGNTEAFF. CDR3 DNA sequence: TGTGCCAGCAGTTTATCAGGGAACACTGAAGCTTTCTTT.

This clonotype was picked up many times. The chain carries TRBV7-6 and TRBJ2-3; D unclear. Trimming stripped 5 bases from V and 0 bases from J, with 6 bases between. CDR1 is SGHVS and CDR2 is FNYEAQ in the germline V gene. The CDR3 contains 13 residues. For the CDR3, the DNA is TGTGCCAGCAGCCCCGGCAGCACAGATACGCAGTATTTT. Its protein product is CASSPGSTDTQYF.

At least ten counts were recorded for this clonotype. The chain joins TRBV20-1 to TRBJ1-6; D call uncertain. The CDR3 is made up of 15 amino acids. The germline V gene has CDR1 DFQATT and CDR2 SNEGSKA (reference sequence). Trimming stripped 1 base from V and 3 bases from J, with 10 bases between. For the CDR3, the DNA is TGCAGTGCTAGAGGAGGGAGTATCTATAATTCACCCCTCCACTTT. It yields the protein CSARGGSIYNSPLHF.

Points on this clonotype: One base away lies a much larger clone, so this may be a sequencing read error. The chain uses TRBV7-2 and TRBJ1-2; D ambiguous. This CDR3 contains 13 residues. Germline lookup yields CDR1 SGHTA and CDR2 FQGNSA. The CDR3 here is CASSQDKNYGFTF. CDR3 bases: TGTGCCAGCAGCCAAGACAAGAACTATGGCTTCACCTTC.

In this sample, this clonotype turned up many times. The rearrangement joins TRBV10-2 to TRBJ1-5, with D perhaps matching TRBD1 (5 bases). Germline assignment: CDR1 WSHSY and CDR2 SAAADI. Trimming removed 3 bases from V and 3 bases from J, with 12 bases in between. The CDR3 length is 15 residues. CDR3 DNA: TGCGCCAGCAGTGAACTGGGGGGTTCCAATCAGCCCCAGCATTTT. Residues: CASSELGGSNQPQHF.

This clonotype was found many times. The rearrangement joins TRBV6-5 to TRBJ2-4; 10 bases line up with TRBD1. J lost 8 bases, V lost 4 bases, and 8 bases had no gene match. This CDR3 has 15 amino acids. The germline V gene has CDR1 MNHEY and CDR2 SVGAGI. CDR3 nucleotide sequence: TGTGCCAGCAGTTGGACCGGGACAGGGGTGGACATTCAGTACTTC. Protein: CASSWTGTGVDIQYF.

In the case of this clonotype: A much larger clonotype is one base distant, so this may be a read error. V is TRBV27 and J is TRBJ2-7; the D gene is possibly TRBD1 (5 bases). The CDR3 extends over 14 amino acids. The germline V gene encodes CDR1 MNHEY and CDR2 SMNVEV (reference sequence). Here the CDR3 DNA reads TGTGCCGGCAGGATTATAGGGGATAGCTACGAGCAGTACTTC. Translated: CAGRIIGDSYEQYF.

This clonotype was recorded many times. CDR3 loop: CASSPNSKPDTQYF. The CDR3 DNA sequence: TGTGCCAGTAGTCCGAACAGTAAGCCAGATACGCAGTATTTT. V is TRBV19 and J is TRBJ2-3, with D hard to call. There are 14 residues in the CDR3. The V end was cut by 5 bases, the J end by 4 bases, with 13 bases between. The germline gives CDR1 LNHDA, CDR2 SQIVND (reference sequence). Full variable domain (outside the CDR3, taken from reference TRBV19 and TRBJ2-3): DGGITQSPKYLFRKEGQNVTLSCEQNLNHDAMYWYRQDPGQGLRLIYYSQIVNDFQKGDIAEGYSVSREKKESFPLTVTSAQKNPTAFYLCASSPNSKPDTQYFGPGTRLTVL.

This clonotype was seen a handful of times. The chain couples TRBV6-4 to TRBJ2-7; D is possibly TRBD1 (5 bases). The CDR3 spans 13 residues. Per the germline V gene, CDR1 is MRHNA and CDR2 is SNTAGT. Trimming removed 4 bases at V and 4 bases at J, with 11 bases between. DNA for the CDR3: TGTGCCAGCAGTGTTTTTCAGGGTTACGAGCAGTACTTC. Protein: CASSVFQGYEQYF.

The rearrangement uses TRBV28 and TRBJ2-7, with D perhaps given as TRBD1 or TRBD2 (6 bases each). The CDR3 has 14 amino acids. Trimming stripped 5 bases from V and 5 bases from J, with 16 bases between. The germline CDR1 and CDR2 sequences are MDHEN and SYDVKM. CDR3 sequence reads: CASSAPGANHEQYF. The CDR3 nucleotides are TGTGCCAGCAGTGCTCCGGGGGCGAACCACGAGCAGTACTTC.

The table lists this clonotype with many counts. V gene TRBV5-1 combines with J gene TRBJ2-7, with TRBD1 matching over 7 bases. The ends lost 4 bases at V and 0 bases at J; junction bases unmatched: 16. This CDR3 contains 18 residues. Germline-derived CDR1 and CDR2 are SGHRS and YFSETQ. The DNA for the CDR3 is TGCGCCAGCAGCCCATCCGGGACAGCCTCCCGTAGCTCCTACGAGCAGTACTTC. Translated: CASSPSGTASRSSYEQYF.

V and J are TRBV6-1 and TRBJ2-3, with TRBD2 matching 8 bases. Germline trimming cut 4 bases from V and 2 bases from J; bases unmatched to any gene: 2. The CDR3 extends over 14 amino acids. CDR1 and CDR2 (germline): MNHNS, SASEGT. In nucleotides, the CDR3 is TGTGCCAGCAGTGTCGGGAGGGCCACAGATACGCAGTATTTT. Its protein product is CASSVGRATDTQYF.